A few counts support the clone carrying this T cell receptor beta chain. The data were obtained in a study of patients and donors after allogeneic stem cell transplantation. Germline V gene data show CDR1 as KGHDR and CDR2 as SFDVKD. The ends lost 7 bases at V and 6 bases at J; junction bases unmatched: 5. The CDR3 is made up of 14 amino acids. A single record per CDR3 protein comes from TCRdb applying MiXCR to the RT-PCR reads. The sample has hundreds of thousands of distinct CDR3 sequences; 16% are singletons. The sequenced sample was blood, either unsorted or a sorted T cell fraction (not recorded which). The receptor was derived from a human donor who was either an allogeneic HSCT recipient or a stem cell or donor lymphocyte infusion donor (not recorded which). It is not recorded whose cells these are; they may come from a transplant donor. The chain recombines TRBV24-1 with TRBJ2-2, with 9 bases identical to TRBD1. The DNA for the CDR3 is TGTGCCACCAGCCGGGACAGGGATGCCGGGGAGCTGTTTTTT. Its protein product is CATSRDRDAGELFF.